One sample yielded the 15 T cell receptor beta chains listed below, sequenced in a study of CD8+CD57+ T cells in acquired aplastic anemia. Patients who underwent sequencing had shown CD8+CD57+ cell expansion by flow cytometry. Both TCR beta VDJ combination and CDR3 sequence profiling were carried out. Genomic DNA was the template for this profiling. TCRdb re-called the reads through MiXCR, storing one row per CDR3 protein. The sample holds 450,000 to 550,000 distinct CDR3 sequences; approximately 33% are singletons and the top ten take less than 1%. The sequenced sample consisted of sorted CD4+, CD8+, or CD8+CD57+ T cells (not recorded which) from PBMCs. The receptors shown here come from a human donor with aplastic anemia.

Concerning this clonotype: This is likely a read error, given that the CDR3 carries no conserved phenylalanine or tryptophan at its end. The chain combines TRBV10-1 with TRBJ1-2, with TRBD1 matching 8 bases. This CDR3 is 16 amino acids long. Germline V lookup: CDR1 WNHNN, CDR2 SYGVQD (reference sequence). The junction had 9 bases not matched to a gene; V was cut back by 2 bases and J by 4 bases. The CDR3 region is CASSEACNGQGYGYTP. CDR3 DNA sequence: TGCGCCAGCAGTGAGGCCTGTAACGGACAGGGCTATGGCTACACCCCC.

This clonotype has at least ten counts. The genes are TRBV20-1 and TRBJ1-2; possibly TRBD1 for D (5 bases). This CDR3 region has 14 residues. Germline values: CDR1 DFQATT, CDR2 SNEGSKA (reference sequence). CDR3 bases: TGCAGCCTGGACACCTCGTTGTTCAACGGTGGCTACACCTTC. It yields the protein CSLDTSLFNGGYTF.

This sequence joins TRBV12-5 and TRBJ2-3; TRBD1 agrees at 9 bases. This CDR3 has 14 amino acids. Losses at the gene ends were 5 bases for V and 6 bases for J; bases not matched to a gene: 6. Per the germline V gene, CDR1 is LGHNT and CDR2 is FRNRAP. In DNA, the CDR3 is TGTGCTAGTGGTGAACAGGGGGCATACGATACGCAGTATTTT. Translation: CASGEQGAYDTQYF. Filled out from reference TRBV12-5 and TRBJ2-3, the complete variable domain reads DARVTQTPRHKVTEMGQEVTMRCQPILGHNTVFWYRQTMMQGLELLAYFRNRAPLDDSGMPKDRFSAEMPDATLATLKIQPSEPRDSAVYFCASGEQGAYDTQYFGPGTRLTVL.

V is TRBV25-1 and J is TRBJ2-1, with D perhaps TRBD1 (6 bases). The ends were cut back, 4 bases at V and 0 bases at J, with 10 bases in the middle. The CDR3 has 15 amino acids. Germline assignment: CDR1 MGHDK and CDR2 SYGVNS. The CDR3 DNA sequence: TGTGCCAGCAGTGGGGGGCTGAGCTCCTACAATGAGCAGTTCTTC. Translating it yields CASSGGLSSYNEQFF.

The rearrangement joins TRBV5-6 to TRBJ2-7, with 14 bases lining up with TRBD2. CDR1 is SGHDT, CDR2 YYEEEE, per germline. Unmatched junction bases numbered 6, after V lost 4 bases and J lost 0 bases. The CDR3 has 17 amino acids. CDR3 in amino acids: CASSPGLAGGRSYEQYF. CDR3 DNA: TGTGCCAGCAGCCCTGGACTAGCGGGAGGCCGCTCCTACGAGCAGTACTTC. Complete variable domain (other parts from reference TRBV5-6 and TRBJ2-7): DAGVTQSPTHLIKTRGQQVTLRCSPKSGHDTVSWYQQALGQGPQFIFQYYEEEERQRGNFPDRFSGHQFPNYSSELNVNALLLGDSALYLCASSPGLAGGRSYEQYFGPGTRLTVT.

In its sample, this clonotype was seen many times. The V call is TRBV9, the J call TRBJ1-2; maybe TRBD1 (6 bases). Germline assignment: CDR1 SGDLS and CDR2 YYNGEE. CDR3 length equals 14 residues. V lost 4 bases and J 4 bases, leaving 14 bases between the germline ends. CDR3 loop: CASSLGGAAYGYTF. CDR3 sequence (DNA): TGTGCCAGCAGCCTCGGGGGGGCGGCCTATGGCTACACCTTC.

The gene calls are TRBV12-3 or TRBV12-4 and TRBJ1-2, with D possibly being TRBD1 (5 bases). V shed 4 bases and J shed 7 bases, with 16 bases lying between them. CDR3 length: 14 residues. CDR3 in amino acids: CASSSQGLVRGYTF. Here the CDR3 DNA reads TGTGCCAGCAGTTCGCAGGGTTTGGTACGTGGCTACACCTTC.

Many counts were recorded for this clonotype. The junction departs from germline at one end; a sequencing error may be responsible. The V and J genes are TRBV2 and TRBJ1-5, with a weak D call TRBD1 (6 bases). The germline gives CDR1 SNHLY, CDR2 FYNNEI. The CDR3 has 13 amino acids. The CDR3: CASREDRNQPQHF. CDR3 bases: TGTGCCAGCAGAGAAGACAGGAATCAGCCCCAGCATTTT. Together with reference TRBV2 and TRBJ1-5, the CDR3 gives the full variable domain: EPEVTQTPSHQVTQMGQEVILRCVPISNHLYFYWYRQILGQKVEFLVSFYNNEISEKSEIFDDQFSVERPDGSNFTLKIRSTKLEDSAMYFCASREDRNQPQHFGDGTRLSIL.

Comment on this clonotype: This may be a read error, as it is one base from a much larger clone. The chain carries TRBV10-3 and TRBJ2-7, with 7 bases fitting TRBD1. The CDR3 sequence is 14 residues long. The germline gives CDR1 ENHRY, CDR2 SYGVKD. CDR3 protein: CAISDRDRTYGQYF. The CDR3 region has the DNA TGTGCCATCAGTGATCGGGACAGAACCTACGGGCAGTACTTC.

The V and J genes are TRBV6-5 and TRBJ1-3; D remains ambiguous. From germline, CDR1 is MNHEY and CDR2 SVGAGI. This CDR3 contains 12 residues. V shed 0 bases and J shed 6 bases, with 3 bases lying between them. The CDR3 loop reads CASSYSVNTIYF. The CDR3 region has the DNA TGTGCCAGCAGTTACTCAGTAAACACCATATATTTT.

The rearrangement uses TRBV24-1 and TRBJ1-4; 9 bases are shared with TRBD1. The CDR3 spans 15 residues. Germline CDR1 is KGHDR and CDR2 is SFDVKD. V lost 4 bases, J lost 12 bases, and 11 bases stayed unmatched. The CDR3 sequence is CATSEPGQGYEELFF. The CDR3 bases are TGTGCCACCAGTGAGCCGGGACAGGGATACGAAGAACTGTTTTTT.

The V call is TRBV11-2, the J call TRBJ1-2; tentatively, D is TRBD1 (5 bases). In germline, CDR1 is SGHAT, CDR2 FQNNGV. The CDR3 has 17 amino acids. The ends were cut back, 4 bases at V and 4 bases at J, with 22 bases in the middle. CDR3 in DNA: TGTGCCAGCAGCTCCGATGGGGGTGGTCGTGGGGGCTATGGCTACACCTTC. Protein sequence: CASSSDGGGRGGYGYTF.

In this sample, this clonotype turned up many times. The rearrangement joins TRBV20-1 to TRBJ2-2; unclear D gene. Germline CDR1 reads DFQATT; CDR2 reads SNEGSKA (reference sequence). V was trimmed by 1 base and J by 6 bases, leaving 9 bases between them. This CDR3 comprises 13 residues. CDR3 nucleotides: TGCAGTGCTAGAGCTGTTGGGGCCGGGGAGCTGTTTTTT. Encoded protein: CSARAVGAGELFF.

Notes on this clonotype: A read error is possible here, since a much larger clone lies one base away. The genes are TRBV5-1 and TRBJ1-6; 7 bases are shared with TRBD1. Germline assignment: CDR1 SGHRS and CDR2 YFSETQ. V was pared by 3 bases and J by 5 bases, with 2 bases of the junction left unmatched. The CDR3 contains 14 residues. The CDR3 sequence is CASSSGQNNSPLHF. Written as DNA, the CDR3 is TGCGCCAGCAGCTCGGGACAGAATAATTCACCCCTCCACTTT.

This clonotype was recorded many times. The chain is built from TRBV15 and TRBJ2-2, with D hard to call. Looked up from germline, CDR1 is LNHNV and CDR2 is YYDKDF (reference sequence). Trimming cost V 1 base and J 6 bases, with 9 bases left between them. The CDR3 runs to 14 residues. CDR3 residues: CATSRGSGSGELFF. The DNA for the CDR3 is TGTGCCACCAGCAGAGGCTCGGGCTCCGGGGAGCTGTTTTTT.